A single sample gave rise to the 9 T cell receptor beta chains below, sequenced in a study of blood T cell repertoires in COVID-19. Assay: immunoSEQ multiplex PCR; the TCRdb copy retains only in-frame clones and omits some. The sample lists some 170,000 clones; just under 90% were seen once. Specimen: peripheral blood. The receptors derive from a woman between 70 and 85 years old with COVID-19, enrolled during active disease.

The chain has TRBV7-8 and TRBJ2-7; possibly TRBD2 for D (5 bases). V was cut by 0 bases and J by 7 bases, with 10 bases left in between. Germline CDR1 is SGHVS and CDR2 is FQNEAQ. This CDR3 is 13 amino acids long. CDR3 sequence: CASSLAGAREQYF. CDR3 DNA: TGTGCCAGCAGCTTAGCGGGAGCTCGAGAGCAGTACTTC.

This clone has more than one count but fewer than ten. J is TRBJ2-7 and V is TRBV28; TRBD2 might be the D (6 bases). V was shortened by 5 bases and J by 2 bases, with 19 bases between the two germline ends. The germline gives CDR1 MDHEN, CDR2 SYDVKM. This CDR3 contains 16 residues. The CDR3 coding sequence is TGTGCCAGCAGTCGCCAGGGAGGAACCACGGCCTACGAGCAGTACTTC. This codes for CASSRQGGTTAYEQYF.

This rearrangement joins TRBV28 to TRBJ2-7, with TRBD1 matching 7 bases. The germline CDR1 and CDR2 sequences are MDHEN and SYDVKM. Germline trimming cut 5 bases from V and 2 bases from J; bases unmatched to any gene: 6. This CDR3 is 14 amino acids long. This CDR3 reads CASSTPGTAYEQYF. DNA of the CDR3: TGTGCCAGCAGTACCCCCGGGACAGCCTACGAGCAGTACTTC. The whole variable domain, remainder taken from reference TRBV28 and TRBJ2-7, is DVKVTQSSRYLVKRTGEKVFLECVQDMDHENMFWYRQDPGLGLRLIYFSYDVKMKEKGDIPEGYSVSREKKERFSLILESASTNQTSMYLCASSTPGTAYEQYFGPGTRLTVT.

This clone appeared once. The gene calls are TRBV19 and TRBJ2-1, with unresolved D. Trimming took off 8 bases at V and 6 bases at J, with 8 bases between the two ends. The CDR3 is 11 residues long. Germline assignment: CDR1 LNHDA and CDR2 SQIVND (reference sequence). CDR3 in DNA: TGTGCCAGTGCGAACTTCAATGAGCAGTTCTTC. Protein: CASANFNEQFF.

This rearrangement joins TRBV4-1 to TRBJ2-7, with a tentative D call TRBD1 (6 bases). Germline V CDR1 and CDR2: MGHRA, YSYEKL. CDR3 length equals 14 residues. With 2 bases removed from V and 5 bases from J, the gap between germline ends came to 13 bases. CDR3: CASSQKQGPHEQYF. The CDR3 DNA reads TGCGCCAGCAGCCAAAAGCAGGGGCCACACGAGCAGTACTTC.

The chain carries TRBV28 and TRBJ2-7; 7 nucleotides agree with TRBD1. The CDR3 consists of 15 residues. Germline V gene sequence: CDR1 MDHEN, CDR2 SYDVKM. V shed 4 bases and J 0 bases; nucleotides not matched to a gene: 6. This CDR3 is CASSSVDRSSYEQYF. The CDR3, as DNA: TGTGCCAGCAGTTCGGTGGACAGGTCCTCCTACGAGCAGTACTTC.

V and J are TRBV6-2 or TRBV6-3 and TRBJ2-3; perhaps TRBD2 as D (5 bases). Germline CDR1 is MNHEY and CDR2 is SVGEGT. The CDR3 runs 15 residues. Between the trimmed V and J ends, which lost 0 bases and 1 base, there was a span of 8 bases. CDR3 in DNA: TGTGCCAGCAGTTACTCCGGGGAGCGCACAGATACGCAGTATTTT. This gives the protein CASSYSGERTDTQYF.

The chain has TRBV6-1 and TRBJ1-2; TRBD1 is a possible D gene (6 bases). Looked up from germline, CDR1 is MNHNS and CDR2 is SASEGT. The CDR3 runs to 15 residues. The V end was cut by 0 bases, the J end by 4 bases, with 12 bases between. In nucleotides, the CDR3 is TGTGCCAGCAGTGAAGCCCGGACAGCCAGCTATGGCTACACCTTC. Residues: CASSEARTASYGYTF.

V usage is TRBV28 and J usage is TRBJ1-5; 7 nucleotides agree with TRBD1. CDR3 length: 17 amino acids. V shed 6 bases and J 6 bases; nucleotides not matched to a gene: 17. Germline V gene lookup returns CDR1 MDHEN and CDR2 SYDVKM. CDR3 coding DNA: TGTGCCAGCAGCGGCTTCGGGACAGTCTACGGCGGTCAGCCCCAGCATTTT. Encoded protein: CASSGFGTVYGGQPQHF.